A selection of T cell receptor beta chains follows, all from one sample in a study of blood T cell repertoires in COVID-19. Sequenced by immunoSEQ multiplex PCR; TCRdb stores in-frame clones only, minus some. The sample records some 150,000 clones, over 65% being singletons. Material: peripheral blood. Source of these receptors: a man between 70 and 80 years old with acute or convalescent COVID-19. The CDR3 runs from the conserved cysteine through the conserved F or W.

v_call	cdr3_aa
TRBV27	CASRATGGQPQHF
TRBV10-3	CAISGPLQGRMNTEAFF
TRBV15	CATSRSFGGPSNQPQHF
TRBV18	CASSPPSSGEQYF
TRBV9	CASSVESNTQYF
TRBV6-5	CASSYGGTGGLEQYF
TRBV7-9	CASSLRGSGTSYEQYF
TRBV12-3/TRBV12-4	CASSRRVRSEQYF
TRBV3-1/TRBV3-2	CASSQTSGSWDEQFF
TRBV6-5	CASTQGGGGGYTF
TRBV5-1	CASSFSGGSSYEQYF
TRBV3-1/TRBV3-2	CASSFLAGGTPNEQFF
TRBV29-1	CSVVTSGGFLSTDTQYF
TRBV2	CAGRQDNRGAETQYF
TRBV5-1	CASSLEARGGTEAFF
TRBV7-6	CASSLSFDRVDYEQYF
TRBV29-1	CSVVGQGDTGELFF
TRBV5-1	CASSLEAGVSYNEQFF
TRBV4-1	CASSQDVAFTGELFF
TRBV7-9	CASSLTRQGSMNEQFF
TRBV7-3	CASSLGPSGSTTPYEQYF
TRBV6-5	CASRAMGAFYGYTF
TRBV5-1	CASSLDGQPSTDTQYF
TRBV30	CAWAPGQGATEAFF
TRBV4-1	CASSQDLVVSLPGGSEQFF
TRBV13	CASSFPGTGDYGYTF
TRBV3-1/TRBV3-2	CASSQDGNTEAFF
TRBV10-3	CAISESAGGVGEQFF
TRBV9	CASSRTSNEQFF
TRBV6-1	CASSEWEGRRNTIYF
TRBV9	CASSVGSPNEQFF
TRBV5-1	CASSLLGQYGELFF
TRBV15	CATSGGLAGGMGNEQFF
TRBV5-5	CASSLQGPFGPQHF
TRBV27	CASSSRGGWEETQYF
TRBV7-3	CASSLAASTDTQYF
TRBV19	CASSRWTGGYNEQFF
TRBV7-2	CASSPWDRGGQPQHF
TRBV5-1	CASSWLGLASGEQYF
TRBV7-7	CASSSDRAGAGELFF
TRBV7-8	CASSLAANQPQHF
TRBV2	CASGLDRSNEKLFF